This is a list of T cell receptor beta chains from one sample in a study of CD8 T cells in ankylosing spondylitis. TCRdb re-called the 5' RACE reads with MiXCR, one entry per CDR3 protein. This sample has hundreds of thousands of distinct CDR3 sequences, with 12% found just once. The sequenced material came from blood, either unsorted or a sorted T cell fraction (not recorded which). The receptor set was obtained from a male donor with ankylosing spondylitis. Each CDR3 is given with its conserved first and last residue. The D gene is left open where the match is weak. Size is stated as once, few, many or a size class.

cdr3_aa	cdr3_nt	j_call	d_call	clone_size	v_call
CASSFYRGGELFF	TGTGCCAGCAGCTTCTACAGGGGAGGGGAGCTGTTTTTT	TRBJ2-2	TRBD1	few	TRBV11-2
CASTLTGGDSPLHF	TGTGCCAGCACCCTCACTGGGGGGGATTCACCCCTCCACTTT	TRBJ1-6	.	few	TRBV6-1
CSPRDPSGEVDTQYF	TGCAGTCCAAGGGACCCTAGCGGGGAGGTCGATACGCAGTATTTT	TRBJ2-3	TRBD2	few	TRBV20-1
CASSLGRADVYTF	TGCGCCAGCAGTTTGGGCAGGGCCGATGTCTACACCTTC	TRBJ1-2	.	few	TRBV5-1
CSAGTSGVTDTQYF	TGCAGCGCTGGGACTAGCGGGGTAACAGATACGCAGTATTTT	TRBJ2-3	TRBD2	many	TRBV29-1
CASSYLTATNEKLFF	TGTGCCAGCAGCTACCTGACGGCAACTAATGAAAAACTGTTTTTT	TRBJ1-4	.	few	TRBV7-2
CASSNGHRETQYF	TGTGCCAGCAGCAACGGACACAGAGAGACCCAGTACTTC	TRBJ2-5	.	many	TRBV7-2
CSAVRGIDTGELFF	TGCAGTGCCGTGCGGGGTATCGACACCGGGGAGCTGTTTTTT	TRBJ2-2	.	few	TRBV20-1
CASSGGWGQGNNEQFF	TGTGCCAGCAGTGGAGGTTGGGGCCAGGGGAACAATGAGCAGTTCTTC	TRBJ2-1	.	many	TRBV2
CASSLRVQGGTEAFF	TGTGCCAGCAGTTTAAGGGTGCAGGGTGGCACTGAAGCTTTCTTT	TRBJ1-1	.	many	TRBV27